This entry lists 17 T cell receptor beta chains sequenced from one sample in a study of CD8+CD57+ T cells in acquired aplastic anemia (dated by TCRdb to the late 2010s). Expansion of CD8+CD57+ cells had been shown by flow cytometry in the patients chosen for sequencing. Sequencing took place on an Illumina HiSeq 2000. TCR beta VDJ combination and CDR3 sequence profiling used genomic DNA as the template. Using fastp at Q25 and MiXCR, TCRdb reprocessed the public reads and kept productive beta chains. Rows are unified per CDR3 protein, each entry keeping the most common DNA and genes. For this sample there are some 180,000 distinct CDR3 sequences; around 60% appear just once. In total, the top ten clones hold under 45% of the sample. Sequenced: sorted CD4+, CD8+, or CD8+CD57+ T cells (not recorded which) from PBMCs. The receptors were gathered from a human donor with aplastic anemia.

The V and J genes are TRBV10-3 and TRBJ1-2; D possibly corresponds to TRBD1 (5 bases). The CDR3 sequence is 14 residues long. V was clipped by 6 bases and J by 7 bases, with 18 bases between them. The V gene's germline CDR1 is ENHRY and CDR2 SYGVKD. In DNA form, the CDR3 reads TGTGCCATCAGCGGACTTGGCAGGGAGGGTGGCTACACCTTC. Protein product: CAISGLGREGGYTF.

CDR3 in DNA: TGCGCCAGCAGCCCAAGGACAGGCCGACCTGAAGCTTTCTTT. It encodes CASSPRTGRPEAFF. The chain recombines TRBV10-2 with TRBJ1-1, with 7 bases fitting TRBD1. The germline V gene encodes CDR1 WSHSY and CDR2 SAAADI. This CDR3 region has 14 residues. V trimming: 6 bases; J trimming: 6 bases; junction bases outside the gene matches: 10.

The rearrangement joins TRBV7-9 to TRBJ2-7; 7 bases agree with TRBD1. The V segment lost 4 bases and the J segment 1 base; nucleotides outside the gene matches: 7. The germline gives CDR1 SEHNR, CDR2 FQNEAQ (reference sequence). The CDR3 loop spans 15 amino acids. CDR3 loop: CASSSRTGASYEQYF. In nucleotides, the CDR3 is TGTGCCAGCAGCTCTAGGACAGGAGCATCCTACGAGCAGTACTTC.

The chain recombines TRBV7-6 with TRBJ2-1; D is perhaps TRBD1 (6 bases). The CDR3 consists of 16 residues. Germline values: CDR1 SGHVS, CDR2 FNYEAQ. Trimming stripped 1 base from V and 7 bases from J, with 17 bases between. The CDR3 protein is CASSLVPSGTKNEQFF. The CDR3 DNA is TGTGCCAGCAGCTTAGTGCCATCCGGGACAAAAAATGAGCAGTTCTTC.

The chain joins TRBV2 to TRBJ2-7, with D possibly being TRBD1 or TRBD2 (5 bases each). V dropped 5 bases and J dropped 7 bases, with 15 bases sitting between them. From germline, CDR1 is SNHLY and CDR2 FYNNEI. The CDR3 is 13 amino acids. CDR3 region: CASSTHEGLEQYF. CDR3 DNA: TGTGCCAGCAGTACCCACGAGGGGCTAGAGCAGTACTTC.

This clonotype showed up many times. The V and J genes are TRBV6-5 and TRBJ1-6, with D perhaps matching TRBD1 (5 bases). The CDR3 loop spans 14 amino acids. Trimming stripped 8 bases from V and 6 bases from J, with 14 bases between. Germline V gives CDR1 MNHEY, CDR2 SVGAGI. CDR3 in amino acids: CASAWQGSNSPLHF. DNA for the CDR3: TGTGCCAGCGCCTGGCAGGGCTCTAATTCACCCCTCCACTTT.

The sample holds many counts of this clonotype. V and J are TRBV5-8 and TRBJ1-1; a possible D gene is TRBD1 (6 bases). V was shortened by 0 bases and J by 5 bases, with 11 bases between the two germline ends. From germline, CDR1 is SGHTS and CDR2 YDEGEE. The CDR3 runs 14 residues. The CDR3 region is CASSLDRERTEAFF. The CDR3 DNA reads TGTGCCAGCAGCTTGGACAGGGAAAGGACTGAAGCTTTCTTT. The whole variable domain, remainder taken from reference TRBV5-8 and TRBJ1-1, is EAGVTQSPTHLIKTRGQQATLRCSPISGHTSVYWYQQALGLGLQFLLWYDEGEERNRGNFPPRFSGRQFPNYSSELNVNALELEDSALYLCASSLDRERTEAFFGQGTRLTVV.

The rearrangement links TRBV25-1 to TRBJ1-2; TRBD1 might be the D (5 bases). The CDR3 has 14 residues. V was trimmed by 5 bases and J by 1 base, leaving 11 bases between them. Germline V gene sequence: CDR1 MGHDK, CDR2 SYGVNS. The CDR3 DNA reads TGTGCCAGCAGTACTCCTGGGGGTAACTATGGCTACACCTTC. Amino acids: CASSTPGGNYGYTF.

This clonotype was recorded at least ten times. The CDR3 DNA follows: TGCAGTGCTGAAAGCGGGGGGGCCGGGGAGACCCAGTACTTC. Residues: CSAESGGAGETQYF. V gene TRBV20-1 combines with J gene TRBJ2-5; TRBD2 aligns across 10 bases. The trim removed 5 bases at V and 5 bases at J, leaving 8 bases unmatched. The germline gives CDR1 DFQATT, CDR2 SNEGSKA (reference sequence). The CDR3 extends over 14 amino acids.

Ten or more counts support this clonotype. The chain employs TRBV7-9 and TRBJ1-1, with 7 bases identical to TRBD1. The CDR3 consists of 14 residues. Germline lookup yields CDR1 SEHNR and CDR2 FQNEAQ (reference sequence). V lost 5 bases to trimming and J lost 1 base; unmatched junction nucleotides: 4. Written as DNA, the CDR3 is TGTGCCAGCAGCAGCAGGACAGGGAACACTGAAGCTTTCTTT. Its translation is CASSSRTGNTEAFF.

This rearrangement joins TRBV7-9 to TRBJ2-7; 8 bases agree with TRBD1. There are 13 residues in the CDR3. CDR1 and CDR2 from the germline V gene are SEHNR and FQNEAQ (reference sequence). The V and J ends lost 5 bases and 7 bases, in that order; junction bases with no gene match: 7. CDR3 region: CASSPPGQGEQYF. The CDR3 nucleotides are TGTGCCAGCAGCCCGCCAGGACAGGGTGAGCAGTACTTC.

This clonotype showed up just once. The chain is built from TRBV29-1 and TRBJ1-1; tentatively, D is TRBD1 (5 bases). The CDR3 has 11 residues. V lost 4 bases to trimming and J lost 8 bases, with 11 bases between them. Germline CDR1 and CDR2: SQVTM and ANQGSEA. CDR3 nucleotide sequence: TGCAGCGTTGGGGATGGGGCAGAAGCTTTCTTT. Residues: CSVGDGAEAFF.

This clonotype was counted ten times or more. The CDR3 DNA sequence: TGTGCCAGCAGTTACTCGGGCGGGAGCAATCAGCCCCAGCATTTT. Translating gives CASSYSGGSNQPQHF. The chain combines TRBV6-6 with TRBJ1-5; D is unclear. The germline V gene has CDR1 MNHNY and CDR2 SVGAGI (reference sequence). The CDR3 extends over 15 amino acids. Trimming left V 0 bases short and J 1 base short, with 7 bases between.

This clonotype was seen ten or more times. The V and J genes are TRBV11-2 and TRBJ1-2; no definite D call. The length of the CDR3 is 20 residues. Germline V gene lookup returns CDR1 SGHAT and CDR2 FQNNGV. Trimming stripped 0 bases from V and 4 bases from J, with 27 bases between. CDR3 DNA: TGTGCCAGCAGCTTAGATCGCTACTGGACGCCACTTTCAGGTGGCTATGGCTACACCTTC. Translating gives CASSLDRYWTPLSGGYGYTF.

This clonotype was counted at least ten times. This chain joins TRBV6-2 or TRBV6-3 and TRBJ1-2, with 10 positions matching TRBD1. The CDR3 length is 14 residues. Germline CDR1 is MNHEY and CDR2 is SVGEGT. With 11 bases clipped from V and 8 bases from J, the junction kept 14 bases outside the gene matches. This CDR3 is CAVELGQGEHGYTF. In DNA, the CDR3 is TGTGCCGTCGAACTCGGACAGGGGGAGCACGGCTACACCTTC.

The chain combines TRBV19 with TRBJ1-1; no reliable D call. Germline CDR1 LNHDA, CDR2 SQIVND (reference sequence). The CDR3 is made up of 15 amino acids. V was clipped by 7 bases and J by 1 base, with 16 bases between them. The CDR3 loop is CASTPLAGSNTEAFF. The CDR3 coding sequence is TGTGCCAGTACCCCTCTGGCGGGGTCGAACACTGAAGCTTTCTTT.

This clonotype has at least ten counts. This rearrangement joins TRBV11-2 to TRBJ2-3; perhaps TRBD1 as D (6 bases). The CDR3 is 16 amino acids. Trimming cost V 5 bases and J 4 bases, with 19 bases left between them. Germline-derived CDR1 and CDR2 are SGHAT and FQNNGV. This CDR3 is CASSHQNREIPDTQYF. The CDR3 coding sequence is TGTGCCAGCAGCCACCAAAACAGGGAAATACCAGATACGCAGTATTTT.